This T cell receptor (beta chain) was identified in a study of CD8 T cells in Susac syndrome. This CDR3 is built from 12 residues. Trimming removed 5 bases from V and 15 bases from J, with 17 bases in between. CDR1 and CDR2 from the germline V gene are SEHNR and FQNEAQ (reference sequence). Blood CD8+ and CD4+ T cells underwent high-throughput TCR beta sequencing. Relapsing-remitting disease, either stable or active, was present in the treatment-naive patients who were the multiple sclerosis controls. TEMRA cells were FACS-enriched, while CD8+ and CD4+ T cells were negatively isolated. With random hexamers, reverse transcription was performed on about 0.45 to 1 ug of RNA. With immunoSEQ multiplex PCR, TCR beta CDR3 was amplified across 54 Vbeta and 13 Jbeta. Using its own MiXCR run on the immunoSEQ multiplex PCR reads, TCRdb lists one record per CDR3 protein. This table holds around 150,000 distinct CDR3 sequences, 90% to 95% found once.

The chain uses TRBV7-9 and TRBJ2-1; tentatively, D is TRBD2 (7 bases). Sequenced input: CD4+ T cells from PBMCs. This clonotype was obtained from a human donor with multiple sclerosis. The CDR3 reads CASSTQGTNPFF. Here the CDR3 DNA reads TGTGCCAGCAGCACCCAGGGGACTAACCCGTTCTTC.